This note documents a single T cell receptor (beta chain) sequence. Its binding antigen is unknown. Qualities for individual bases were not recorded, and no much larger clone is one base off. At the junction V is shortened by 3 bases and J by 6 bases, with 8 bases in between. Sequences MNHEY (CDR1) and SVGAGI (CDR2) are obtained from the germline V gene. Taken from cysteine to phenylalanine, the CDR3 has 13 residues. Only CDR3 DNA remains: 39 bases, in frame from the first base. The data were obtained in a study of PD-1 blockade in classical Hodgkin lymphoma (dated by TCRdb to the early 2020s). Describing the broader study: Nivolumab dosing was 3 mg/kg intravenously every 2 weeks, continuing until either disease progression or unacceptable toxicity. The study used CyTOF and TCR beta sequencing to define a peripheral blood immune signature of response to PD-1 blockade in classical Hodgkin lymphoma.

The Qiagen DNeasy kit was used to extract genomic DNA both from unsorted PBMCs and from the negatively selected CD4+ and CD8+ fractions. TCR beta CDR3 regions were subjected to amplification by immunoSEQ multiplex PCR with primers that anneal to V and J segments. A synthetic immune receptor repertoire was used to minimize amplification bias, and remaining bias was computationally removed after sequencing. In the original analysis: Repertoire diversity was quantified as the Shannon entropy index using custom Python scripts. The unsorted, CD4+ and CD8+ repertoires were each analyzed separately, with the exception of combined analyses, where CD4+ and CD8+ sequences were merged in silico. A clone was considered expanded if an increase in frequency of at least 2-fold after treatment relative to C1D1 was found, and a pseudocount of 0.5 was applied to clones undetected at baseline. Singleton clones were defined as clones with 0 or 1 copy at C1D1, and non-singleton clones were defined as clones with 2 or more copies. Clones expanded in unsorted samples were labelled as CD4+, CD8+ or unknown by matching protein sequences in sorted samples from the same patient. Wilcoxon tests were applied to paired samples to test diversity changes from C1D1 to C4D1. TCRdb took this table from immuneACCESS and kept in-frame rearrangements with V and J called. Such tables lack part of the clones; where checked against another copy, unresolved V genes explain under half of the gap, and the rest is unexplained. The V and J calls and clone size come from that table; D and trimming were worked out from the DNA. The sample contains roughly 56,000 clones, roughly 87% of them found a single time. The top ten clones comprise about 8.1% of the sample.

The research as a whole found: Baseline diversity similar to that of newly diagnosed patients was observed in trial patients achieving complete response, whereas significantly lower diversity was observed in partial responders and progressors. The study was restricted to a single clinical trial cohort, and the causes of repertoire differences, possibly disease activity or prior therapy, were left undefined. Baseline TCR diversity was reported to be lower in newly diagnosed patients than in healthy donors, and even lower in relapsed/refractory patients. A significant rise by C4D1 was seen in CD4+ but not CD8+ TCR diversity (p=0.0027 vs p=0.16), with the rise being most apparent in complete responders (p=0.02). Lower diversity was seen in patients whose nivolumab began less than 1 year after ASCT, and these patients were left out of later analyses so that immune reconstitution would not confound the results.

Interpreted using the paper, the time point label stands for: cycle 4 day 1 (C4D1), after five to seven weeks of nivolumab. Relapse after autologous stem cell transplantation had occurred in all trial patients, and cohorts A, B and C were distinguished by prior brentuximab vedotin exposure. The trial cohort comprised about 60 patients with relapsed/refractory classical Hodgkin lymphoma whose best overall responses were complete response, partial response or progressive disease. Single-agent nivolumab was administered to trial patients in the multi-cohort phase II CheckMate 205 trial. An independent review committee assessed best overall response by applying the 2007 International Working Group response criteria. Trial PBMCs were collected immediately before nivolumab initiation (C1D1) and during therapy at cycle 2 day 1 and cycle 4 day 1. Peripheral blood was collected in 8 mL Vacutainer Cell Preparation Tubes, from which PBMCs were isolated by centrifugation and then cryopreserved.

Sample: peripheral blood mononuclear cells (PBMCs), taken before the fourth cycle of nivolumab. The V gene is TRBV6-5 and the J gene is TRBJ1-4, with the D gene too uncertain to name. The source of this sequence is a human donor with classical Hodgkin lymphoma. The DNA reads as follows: TGTGCCAGCAGTTATCGTCCTGATGAAAAACTGTTTTTT. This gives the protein CASSYRPDEKLFF.